The 9 T cell receptor beta chains below all came from one sample that was sequenced in a study of Tregs in tolerant kidney transplant recipients. Profiling relied on immunoSEQ multiplex PCR, and the TCRdb table lists in-frame clones only, not all of them. The table lists about 110,000 clones, around 87% of them singletons. The sample in question was CD4+ T cells from blood, obtained before the transplant. Receptors were obtained from a human donor who received a combined kidney and bone marrow transplant.

The V call is TRBV7-2, the J call TRBJ2-4; D gene uncertain. The V gene's germline CDR1 is SGHTA and CDR2 FQGNSA. V was shortened by 0 bases and J by 3 bases, with 3 bases between the two germline ends. The CDR3 sequence is 13 residues long. The CDR3 sequence: CASSLAGKNIQYF. For the CDR3, the DNA is TGTGCCAGCAGCTTAGCCGGCAAAAACATTCAGTACTTC.

The genes are TRBV6-5 and TRBJ2-1; 10 bases line up with TRBD2. Germline trimming cut 8 bases from V and 9 bases from J; bases unmatched to any gene: 10. The germline gives CDR1 MNHEY, CDR2 SVGAGI. This CDR3 is 14 amino acids long. CDR3 DNA: TGTGCCAGCCAAAAGCGGGAGGGCCGGGGTGAGCAGTTCTTC. It yields the protein CASQKREGRGEQFF.

This clone was observed once. The gene calls are TRBV2 and TRBJ1-2, with no clear D. The CDR3 sequence is 12 residues long. The germline V gene encodes CDR1 SNHLY and CDR2 FYNNEI. V dropped 10 bases and J dropped 4 bases, with 13 bases sitting between them. CDR3 amino acids: CANNRGFYGYTF. CDR3 DNA: TGTGCCAATAATCGGGGTTTCTATGGCTACACCTTC.

This chain joins TRBV2 and TRBJ2-3; 16 positions match TRBD2. This CDR3 has 18 amino acids. Germline CDR1 is SNHLY and CDR2 is FYNNEI. J gave up 2 bases and V 6 bases, and 8 bases lay outside the gene matches. The CDR3 sequence: CASRGPGLAGGTTDTQYF. The CDR3 region has the DNA TGTGCCAGCAGGGGACCGGGACTAGCGGGGGGGACCACAGATACGCAGTATTTT. Full variable domain (outside the CDR3, taken from reference TRBV2 and TRBJ2-3): EPEVTQTPSHQVTQMGQEVILRCVPISNHLYFYWYRQILGQKVEFLVSFYNNEISEKSEIFDDQFSVERPDGSNFTLKIRSTKLEDSAMYFCASRGPGLAGGTTDTQYFGPGTRLTVL.

This rearrangement joins TRBV28 to TRBJ1-1; TRBD1 might be the D (5 bases). Germline V gene lookup returns CDR1 MDHEN and CDR2 SYDVKM. Trimming shortened V by 8 bases and J by 5 bases, and 18 bases separated the two germline ends. The CDR3 extends over 14 amino acids. CDR3 region: CASGGGIKGTEAFF. The DNA for the CDR3 is TGTGCCAGCGGCGGGGGGATTAAGGGGACTGAAGCTTTCTTT.

The rearrangement joins TRBV5-6 to TRBJ1-2; TRBD1 is a possible D gene (5 bases). V lost 1 base and J 3 bases, leaving 10 bases between the germline ends. CDR3 length: 14 residues. CDR1 and CDR2 (germline): SGHDT, YYEEEE. CDR3: CASSLPTGHYGYTF. Here the CDR3 DNA reads TGTGCCAGCAGCTTGCCTACAGGCCACTATGGCTACACCTTC.

This clone was detected once. The rearrangement links TRBV7-2 to TRBJ1-1; TRBD1 might be the D (5 bases). Germline CDR1 is SGHTA and CDR2 is FQGNSA. This CDR3 spans 15 amino acids. The germline V and J ends were trimmed by 5 bases and 5 bases, with 18 bases remaining between them. The DNA for the CDR3 is TGTGCCAGCAGCACCCCGGCGGGCCGGGGGACTGAAGCTTTCTTT. Encoded protein: CASSTPAGRGTEAFF.

This chain joins TRBV5-1 and TRBJ2-7, with 11 bases lining up with TRBD2. V shed 2 bases and J 4 bases; nucleotides not matched to a gene: 2. Germline-derived CDR1 and CDR2 are SGHRS and YFSETQ. This CDR3 spans 14 amino acids. The CDR3 nucleotides read TGCGCCAGCAGCTTAGGGACTAGCGGTTACGAGCAGTACTTC. Amino acid sequence: CASSLGTSGYEQYF.

A note on this clone: Other DNA sequences of this sample code for an identical CDR3. The V gene is TRBV11-2, the J gene TRBJ1-2; 7 bases line up with TRBD1. CDR1 is SGHAT and CDR2 is FQNNGV in the germline V gene. V trimming: 5 bases; J trimming: 2 bases; junction bases outside the gene matches: 2. The CDR3 has 13 amino acids. The CDR3 DNA is TGTGCCAGCAGCCCGGGACAGAACTATGGCTACACCTTC. This codes for CASSPGQNYGYTF.